The sequence of this T cell receptor (beta chain) was determined in a study of blood T cell repertoires in COVID-19. Across the whole study: T cells, B-cell-depleted T cells, or PBMCs supplied cDNA or gDNA.

Trimming cost V 3 bases and J 4 bases, with 16 bases left between them. Per germline, CDR1 SGDLS and CDR2 YYNGEE. The CDR3 has 15 amino acids. In the original analysis: From reference gene primer amplification, estimates of nucleated cell counts were derived. Profiling relied on immunoSEQ multiplex PCR, and the TCRdb table lists in-frame clones only, not all of them. Clonal size and the V and J genes are those of that table, whereas D and trimming came from the DNA. Found here are roughly 670,000 clones, 80% to 90% of them singletons; the top ten hold about 0.26%. This clonotype originated in a young woman with acute or convalescent COVID-19. What was sequenced was peripheral blood. The rearrangement uses TRBV9 and TRBJ1-1; D unresolved. CDR3 protein: CASSAPERGSTEAFF. CDR3 coding DNA: TGTGCCAGCAGCGCCCCTGAACGCGGGAGCACTGAAGCTTTCTTT.